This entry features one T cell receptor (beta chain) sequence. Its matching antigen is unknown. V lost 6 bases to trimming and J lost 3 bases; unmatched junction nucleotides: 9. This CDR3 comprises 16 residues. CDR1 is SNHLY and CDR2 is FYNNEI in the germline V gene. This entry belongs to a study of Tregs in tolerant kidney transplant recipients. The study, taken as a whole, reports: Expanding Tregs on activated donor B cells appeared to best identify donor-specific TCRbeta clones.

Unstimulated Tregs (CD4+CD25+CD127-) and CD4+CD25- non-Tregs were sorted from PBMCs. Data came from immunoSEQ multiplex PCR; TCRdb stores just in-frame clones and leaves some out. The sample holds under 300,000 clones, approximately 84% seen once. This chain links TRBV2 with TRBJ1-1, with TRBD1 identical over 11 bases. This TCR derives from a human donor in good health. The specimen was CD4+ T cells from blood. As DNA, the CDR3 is TGTGCCAGCAGGAAGGGACAGGGGGTTATGTACACTGAAGCTTTCTTT. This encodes CASRKGQGVMYTEAFF.